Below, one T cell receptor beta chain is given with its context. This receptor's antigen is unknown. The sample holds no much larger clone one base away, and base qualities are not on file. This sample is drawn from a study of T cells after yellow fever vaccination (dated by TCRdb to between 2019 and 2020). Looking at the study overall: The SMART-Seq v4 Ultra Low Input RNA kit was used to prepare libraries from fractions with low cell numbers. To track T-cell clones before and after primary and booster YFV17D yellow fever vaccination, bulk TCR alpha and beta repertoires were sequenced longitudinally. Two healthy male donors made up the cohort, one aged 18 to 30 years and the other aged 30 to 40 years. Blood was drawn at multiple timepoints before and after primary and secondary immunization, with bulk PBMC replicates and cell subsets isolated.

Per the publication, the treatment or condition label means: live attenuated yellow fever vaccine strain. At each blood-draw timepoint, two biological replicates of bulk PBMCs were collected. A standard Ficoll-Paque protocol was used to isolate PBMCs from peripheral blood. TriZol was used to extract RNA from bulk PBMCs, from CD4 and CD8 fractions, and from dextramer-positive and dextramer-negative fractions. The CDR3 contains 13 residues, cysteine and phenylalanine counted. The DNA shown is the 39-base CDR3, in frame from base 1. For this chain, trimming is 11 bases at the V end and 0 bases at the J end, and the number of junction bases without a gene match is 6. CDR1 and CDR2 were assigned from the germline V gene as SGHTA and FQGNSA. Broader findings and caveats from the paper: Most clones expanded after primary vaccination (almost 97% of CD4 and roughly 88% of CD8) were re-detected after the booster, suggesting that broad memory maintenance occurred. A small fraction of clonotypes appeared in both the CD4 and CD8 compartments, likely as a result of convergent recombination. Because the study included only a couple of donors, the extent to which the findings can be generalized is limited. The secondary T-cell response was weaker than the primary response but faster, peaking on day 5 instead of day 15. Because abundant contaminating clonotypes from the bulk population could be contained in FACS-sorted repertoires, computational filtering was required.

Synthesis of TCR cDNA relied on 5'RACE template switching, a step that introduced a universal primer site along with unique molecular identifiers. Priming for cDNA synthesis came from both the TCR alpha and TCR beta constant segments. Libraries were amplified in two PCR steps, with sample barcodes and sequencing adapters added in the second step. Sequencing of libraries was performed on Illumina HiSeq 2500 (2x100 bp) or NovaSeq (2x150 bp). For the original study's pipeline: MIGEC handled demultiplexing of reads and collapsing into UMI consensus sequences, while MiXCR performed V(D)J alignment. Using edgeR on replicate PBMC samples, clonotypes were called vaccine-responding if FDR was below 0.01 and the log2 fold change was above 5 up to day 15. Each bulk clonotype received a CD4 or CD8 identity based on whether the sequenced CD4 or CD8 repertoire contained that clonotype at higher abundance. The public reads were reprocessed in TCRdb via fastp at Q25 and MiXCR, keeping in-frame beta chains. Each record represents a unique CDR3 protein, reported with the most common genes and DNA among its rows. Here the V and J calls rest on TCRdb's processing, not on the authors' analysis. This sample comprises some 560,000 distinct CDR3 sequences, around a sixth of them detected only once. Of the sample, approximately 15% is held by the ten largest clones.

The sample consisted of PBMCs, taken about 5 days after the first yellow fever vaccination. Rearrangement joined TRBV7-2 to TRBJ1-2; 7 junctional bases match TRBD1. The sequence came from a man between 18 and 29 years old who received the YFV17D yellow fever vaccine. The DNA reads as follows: TGTGCCTGCGGGACAGTAGCTAACTATGGCTACACCTTC. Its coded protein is CACGTVANYGYTF.